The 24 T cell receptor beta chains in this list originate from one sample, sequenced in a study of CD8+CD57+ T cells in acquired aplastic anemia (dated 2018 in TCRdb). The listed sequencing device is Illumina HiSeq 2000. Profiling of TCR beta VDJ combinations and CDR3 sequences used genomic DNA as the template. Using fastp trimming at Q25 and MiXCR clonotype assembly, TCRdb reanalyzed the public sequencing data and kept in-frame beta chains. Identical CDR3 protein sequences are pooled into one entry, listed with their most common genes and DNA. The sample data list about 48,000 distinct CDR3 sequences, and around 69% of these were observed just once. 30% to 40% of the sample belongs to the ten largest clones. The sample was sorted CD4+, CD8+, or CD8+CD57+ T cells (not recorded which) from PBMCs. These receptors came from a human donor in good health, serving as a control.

The DNA of the CDR3 is TGTGCCAGCAGTGAATACCTCGGCGGCCCTACCCTTCGGGAGCAGTACTTC. Residues: CASSEYLGGPTLREQYF. This rearrangement joins TRBV25-1 to TRBJ2-7, with D uncertain. Germline V gives CDR1 MGHDK, CDR2 SYGVNS. V dropped 0 bases and J dropped 7 bases, with 22 bases sitting between them. CDR3 size: 17 residues.

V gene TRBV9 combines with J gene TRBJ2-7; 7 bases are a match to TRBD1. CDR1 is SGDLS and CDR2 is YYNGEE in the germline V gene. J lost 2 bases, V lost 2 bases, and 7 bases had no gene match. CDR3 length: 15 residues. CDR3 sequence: CASSVRQGETYEQYF. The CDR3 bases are TGTGCCAGCAGCGTCAGACAGGGAGAAACCTACGAGCAGTACTTC. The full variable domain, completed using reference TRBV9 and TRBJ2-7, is DSGVTQTPKHLITATGQRVTLRCSPRSGDLSVYWYQQSLDQGLQFLIQYYNGEERAKGNILERFSAQQFPDLHSELNLSSLELGDSALYFCASSVRQGETYEQYFGPGTRLTVT.

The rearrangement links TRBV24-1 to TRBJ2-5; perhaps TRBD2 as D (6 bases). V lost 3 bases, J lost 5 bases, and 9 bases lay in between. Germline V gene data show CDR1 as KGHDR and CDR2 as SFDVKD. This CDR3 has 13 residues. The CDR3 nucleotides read TGTGCCACCAGTGATGGAGGGAGGGAGACCCAGTACTTC. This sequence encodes CATSDGGRETQYF.

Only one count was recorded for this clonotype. The CDR3 DNA reads as TGCAGTGCTAGATCAGCGGACAGTTACACTGAAGCTTTCTTT. This encodes CSARSADSYTEAFF. The chain links TRBV20-1 to TRBJ1-1; possible D gene TRBD1, 6 bases. The CDR3 runs 14 residues. V was clipped by 2 bases and J by 3 bases, with 13 bases between them. In germline, CDR1 is DFQATT, CDR2 SNEGSKA (reference sequence).

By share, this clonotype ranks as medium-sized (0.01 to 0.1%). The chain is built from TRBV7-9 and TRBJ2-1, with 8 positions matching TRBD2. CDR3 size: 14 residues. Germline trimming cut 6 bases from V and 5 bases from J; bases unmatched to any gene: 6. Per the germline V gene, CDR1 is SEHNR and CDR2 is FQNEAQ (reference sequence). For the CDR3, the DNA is TGTGCCAGCAGGGGACTAGGCATCGACAATGAGCAGTTCTTC. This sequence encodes CASRGLGIDNEQFF.

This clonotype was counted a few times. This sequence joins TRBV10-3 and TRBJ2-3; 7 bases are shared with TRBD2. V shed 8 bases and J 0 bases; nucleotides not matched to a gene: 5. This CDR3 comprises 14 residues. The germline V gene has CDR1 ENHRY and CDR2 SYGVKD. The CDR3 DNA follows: TGTGCCATCGCCGATAGCGGGAGCACAGATACGCAGTATTTT. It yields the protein CAIADSGSTDTQYF.

CDR3 nucleotide sequence: TGTGCCATCTCTGTGGGGGACCGAGGCGAGCAGTACTTC. Protein sequence: CAISVGDRGEQYF. This chain links TRBV10-3 with TRBJ2-7; D possibly matches TRBD1 or TRBD2 (5 bases each). CDR1 ENHRY and CDR2 SYGVKD come from the germline V gene. V was clipped by 8 bases and J by 6 bases, with 17 bases between them. The CDR3 runs to 13 residues.

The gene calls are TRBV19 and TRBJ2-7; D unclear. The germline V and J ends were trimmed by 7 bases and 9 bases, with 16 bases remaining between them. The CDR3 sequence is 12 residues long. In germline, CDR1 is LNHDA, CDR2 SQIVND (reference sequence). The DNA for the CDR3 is TGTGCCAGTACCACCGGCCCGGCAGGGCAGTACTTC. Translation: CASTTGPAGQYF.

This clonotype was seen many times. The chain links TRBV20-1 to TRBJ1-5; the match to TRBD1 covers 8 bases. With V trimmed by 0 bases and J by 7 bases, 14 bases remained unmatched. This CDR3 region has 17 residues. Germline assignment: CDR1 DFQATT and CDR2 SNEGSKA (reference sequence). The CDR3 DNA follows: TGCAGTGCTAGAGATATGGAGGGGACAGGTGAAATCCAGCCCCAGCATTTT. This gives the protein CSARDMEGTGEIQPQHF.

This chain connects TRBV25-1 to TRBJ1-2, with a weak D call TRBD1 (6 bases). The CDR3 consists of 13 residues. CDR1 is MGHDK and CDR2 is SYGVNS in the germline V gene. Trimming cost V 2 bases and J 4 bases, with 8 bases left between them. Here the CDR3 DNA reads TGTGCCAGCAGTGAAGAGGGGGTCTATGGCTACACCTTC. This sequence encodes CASSEEGVYGYTF.

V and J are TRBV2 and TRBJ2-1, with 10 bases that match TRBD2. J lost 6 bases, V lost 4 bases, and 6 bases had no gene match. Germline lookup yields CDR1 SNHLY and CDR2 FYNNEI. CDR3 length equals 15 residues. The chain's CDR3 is CASSALPSGSNEQFF. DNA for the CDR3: TGTGCCAGCAGTGCCCTACCTAGCGGGAGCAATGAGCAGTTCTTC. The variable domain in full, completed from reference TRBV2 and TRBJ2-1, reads EPEVTQTPSHQVTQMGQEVILRCVPISNHLYFYWYRQILGQKVEFLVSFYNNEISEKSEIFDDQFSVERPDGSNFTLKIRSTKLEDSAMYFCASSALPSGSNEQFFGPGTRLTVL.

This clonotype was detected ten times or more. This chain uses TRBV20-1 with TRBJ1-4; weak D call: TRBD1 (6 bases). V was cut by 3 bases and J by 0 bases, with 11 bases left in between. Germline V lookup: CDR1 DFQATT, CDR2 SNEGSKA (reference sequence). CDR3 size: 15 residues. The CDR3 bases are TGCAGTGCTAGGGGGGCGTCTGCAACTAATGAAAAACTGTTTTTT. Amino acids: CSARGASATNEKLFF.

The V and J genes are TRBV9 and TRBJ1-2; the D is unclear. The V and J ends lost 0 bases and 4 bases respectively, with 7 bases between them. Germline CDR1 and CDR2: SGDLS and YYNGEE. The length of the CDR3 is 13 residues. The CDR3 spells CASSVVAAYGYTF. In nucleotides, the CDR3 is TGTGCCAGCAGCGTAGTGGCAGCCTATGGCTACACCTTC. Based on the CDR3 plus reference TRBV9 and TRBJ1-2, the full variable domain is DSGVTQTPKHLITATGQRVTLRCSPRSGDLSVYWYQQSLDQGLQFLIQYYNGEERAKGNILERFSAQQFPDLHSELNLSSLELGDSALYFCASSVVAAYGYTFGSGTRLTVV.

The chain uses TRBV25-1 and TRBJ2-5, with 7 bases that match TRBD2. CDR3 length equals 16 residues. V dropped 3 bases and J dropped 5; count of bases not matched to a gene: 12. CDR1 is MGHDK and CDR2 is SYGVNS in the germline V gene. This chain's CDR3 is CASSEGGGLSRETQYF. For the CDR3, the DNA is TGTGCCAGCAGTGAGGGGGGGGGACTCAGCAGGGAGACCCAGTACTTC.

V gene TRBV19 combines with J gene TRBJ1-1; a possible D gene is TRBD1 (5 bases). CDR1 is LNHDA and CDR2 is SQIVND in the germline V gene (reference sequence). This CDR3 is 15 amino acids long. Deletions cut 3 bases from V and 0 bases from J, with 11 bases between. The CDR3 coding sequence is TGTGCCAGTAGTATGGGGGGAGTTATGAACACTGAAGCTTTCTTT. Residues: CASSMGGVMNTEAFF.

The CDR3 loop reads CATSPDRGTEAFF. The DNA of the CDR3 is TGTGCCACTTCCCCGGACAGGGGGACTGAAGCTTTCTTT. The rearrangement uses TRBV2 and TRBJ1-1; 10 nucleotides align to TRBD1. CDR3 size: 13 residues. The junction had 7 bases not matched to a gene; V was cut back by 10 bases and J by 5 bases. CDR1 and CDR2 (germline): SNHLY, FYNNEI.

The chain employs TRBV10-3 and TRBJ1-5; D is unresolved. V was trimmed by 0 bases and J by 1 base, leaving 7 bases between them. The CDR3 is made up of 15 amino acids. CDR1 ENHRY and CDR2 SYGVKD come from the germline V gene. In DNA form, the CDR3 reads TGTGCCATCAGTGAGTCGGCAGGCAGCAATCAGCCCCAGCATTTT. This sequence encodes CAISESAGSNQPQHF.

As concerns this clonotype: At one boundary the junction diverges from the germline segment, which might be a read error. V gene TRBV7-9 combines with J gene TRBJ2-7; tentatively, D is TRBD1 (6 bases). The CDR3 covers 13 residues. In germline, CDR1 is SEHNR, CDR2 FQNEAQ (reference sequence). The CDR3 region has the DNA TGCGCCAGCAGCCAAGCCCAAAGGGGGGAGCAGTACTTC. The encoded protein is CASSQAQRGEQYF.

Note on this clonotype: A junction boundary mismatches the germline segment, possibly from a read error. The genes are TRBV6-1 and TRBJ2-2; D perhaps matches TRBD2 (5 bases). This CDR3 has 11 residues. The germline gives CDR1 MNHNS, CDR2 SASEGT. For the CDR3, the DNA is TGTGTCAGCAGTGAACCCGGGGAGCCGTTTTTT. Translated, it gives CVSSEPGEPFF.

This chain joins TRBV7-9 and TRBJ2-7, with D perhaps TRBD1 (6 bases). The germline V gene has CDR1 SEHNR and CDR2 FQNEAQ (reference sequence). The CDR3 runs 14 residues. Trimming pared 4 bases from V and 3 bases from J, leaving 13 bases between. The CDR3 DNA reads TGTGCCAGCAGCTCTACAGGGTCGCTCTACGAGCAGTACTTC. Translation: CASSSTGSLYEQYF.

The CDR3 DNA is TGTGCCAGCAGTAGGCTAGCGGTATACAATGAGCAGTTCTTC. It translates to CASSRLAVYNEQFF. V usage is TRBV25-1 and J usage is TRBJ2-1; TRBD2 aligns across 7 bases. V lost 5 bases and J lost 4; bases outside the gene matches: 5. The CDR3 covers 14 residues. Germline CDR1 reads MGHDK; CDR2 reads SYGVNS.

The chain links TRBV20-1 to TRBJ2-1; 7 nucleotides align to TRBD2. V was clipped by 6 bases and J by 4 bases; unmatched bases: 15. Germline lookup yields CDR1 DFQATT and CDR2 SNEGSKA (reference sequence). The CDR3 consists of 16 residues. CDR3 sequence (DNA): TGCAGTGCCAAGACTTGCGGGAGACCTTCATACAATGAGCAGTTCTTC. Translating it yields CSAKTCGRPSYNEQFF.

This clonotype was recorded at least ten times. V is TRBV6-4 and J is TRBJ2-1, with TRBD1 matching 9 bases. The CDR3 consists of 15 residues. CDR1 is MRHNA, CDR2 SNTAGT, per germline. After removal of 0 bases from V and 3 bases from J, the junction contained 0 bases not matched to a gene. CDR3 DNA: TGTGCCAGCAGTGACTCGACAGGGGGCTACAATGAGCAGTTCTTC. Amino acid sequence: CASSDSTGGYNEQFF.

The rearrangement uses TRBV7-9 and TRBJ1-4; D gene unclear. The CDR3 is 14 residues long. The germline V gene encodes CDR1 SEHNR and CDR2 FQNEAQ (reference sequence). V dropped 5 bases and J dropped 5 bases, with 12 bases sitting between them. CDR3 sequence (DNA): TGTGCCAGCAGCCCAGGAAGGCAAAATGAAAAACTGTTTTTT. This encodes CASSPGRQNEKLFF.